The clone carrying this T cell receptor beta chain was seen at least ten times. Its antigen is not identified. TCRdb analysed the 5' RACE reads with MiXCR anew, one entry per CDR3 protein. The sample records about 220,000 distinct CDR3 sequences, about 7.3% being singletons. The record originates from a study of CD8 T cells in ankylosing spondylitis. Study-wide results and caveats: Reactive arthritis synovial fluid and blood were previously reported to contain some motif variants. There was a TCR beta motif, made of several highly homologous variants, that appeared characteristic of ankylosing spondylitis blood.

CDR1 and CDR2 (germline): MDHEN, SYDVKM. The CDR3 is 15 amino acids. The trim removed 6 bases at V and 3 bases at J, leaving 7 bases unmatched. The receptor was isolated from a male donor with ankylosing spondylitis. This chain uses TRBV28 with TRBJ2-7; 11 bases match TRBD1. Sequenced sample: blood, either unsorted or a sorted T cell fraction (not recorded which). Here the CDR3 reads CASSQTGTGGYEQYF. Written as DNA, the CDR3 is TGTGCCAGCAGCCAGACCGGGACAGGGGGCTACGAGCAGTACTTC.